This T cell receptor beta chain was captured by sequencing in a study of radiotherapy plus CTLA-4 blockade in lung cancer. Background on the study: There were objective responses in 15% to 20% of patients, and 31% had disease control. General study points: Strongest reported response predictors: early blood clone changes and post-radiation interferon-beta.

Sequencing was performed with immunoSEQ multiplex PCR; in TCRdb, only in-frame clones are kept and a portion is missing. Here the sample spans 100,000 to 150,000 clones, 85% to 90% being singletons. V was cut by 3 bases and J by 6 bases, with 13 bases left in between. Germline V gene data show CDR1 as SGDLS and CDR2 as YYNGEE. CDR3 length: 14 amino acids. With respect to this clone: Its antigen is unidentified.

Focal radiation with ipilimumab CTLA-4 blockade was given to patients with chemo-refractory metastatic non-small-cell lung cancer. The sample was peripheral blood, taken from a patient treated with radiotherapy plus ipilimumab. This TCR was recovered from a human donor with non-small cell lung cancer that progressed on radiotherapy plus ipilimumab. This chain joins TRBV9 and TRBJ1-5, with D possibly matching TRBD1 (5 bases). The CDR3: CASSEGPDLQPQHF. CDR3 bases: TGTGCCAGCAGCGAGGGACCTGACCTTCAGCCCCAGCATTTT.